Following are 16 T cell receptor beta chains from one sample sequenced in a study of shared clonotypes between healthy human individuals. Profiling relied on immunoSEQ multiplex PCR, and the TCRdb table lists in-frame clones only, not all of them. This table has around 2.5 million clones, approximately 93% appearing once. Sequenced sample: naive CD4+ T cells from PBMCs. This sample's subset: CD45RA+ positively selected. The receptors derive from a man younger than 35 in good health. Some clones in this sample may be carry-over from other donors' samples.

In the case of this clone: Other DNA sequences in this specimen translate into the identical CDR3. The rearrangement uses TRBV29-1 and TRBJ2-3; D uncertain. V was pared by 6 bases and J by 2 bases, with 6 bases between. The CDR3 length is 11 residues. Per germline, CDR1 SQVTM and CDR2 ANQGSEA. The CDR3 nucleotides read TGCAGCGTCCGACCCACAGATACGCAGTATTTT. It yields the protein CSVRPTDTQYF.

The chain has TRBV28 and TRBJ2-1; D is uncertain. V was trimmed by 3 bases and J by 12 bases, leaving 9 bases between them. Germline CDR1 is MDHEN and CDR2 is SYDVKM. The CDR3 is 11 residues long. The CDR3 nucleotides read TGTGCCAGCAGTTTCCAACAGTCGCAGTTCTTC. Translated, it gives CASSFQQSQFF.

This sequence joins TRBV18 and TRBJ2-2; TRBD1 agrees at 9 bases. With 5 bases clipped from V and 7 bases from J, the junction kept 8 bases outside the gene matches. The germline V gene encodes CDR1 KGHSH and CDR2 LQKENI. CDR3 length equals 15 residues. The CDR3 protein is CASSAGQGVFGELFF. The CDR3 DNA follows: TGTGCCAGCTCAGCGGGACAGGGAGTATTCGGGGAGCTGTTTTTT.

This chain connects TRBV19 to TRBJ1-2; D is unclear. Trimming removed 5 bases at V and 3 bases at J, with 13 bases between. The CDR3 has 14 residues. Germline V CDR1 and CDR2: LNHDA, SQIVND (reference sequence). The CDR3 DNA sequence: TGTGCCAGTAGTCGAGGCACCGGGGACTATGGCTACACCTTC. Protein sequence: CASSRGTGDYGYTF.

This sequence joins TRBV18 and TRBJ2-1; maybe TRBD2 (5 bases). The CDR3 has 16 amino acids. Deletions cut 0 bases from V and 0 bases from J, with 9 bases between. Per germline, CDR1 KGHSH and CDR2 LQKENI. The CDR3 region is CASSPPSSASYNEQFF. The CDR3, as DNA: TGTGCCAGCTCACCACCGAGTAGCGCCTCCTACAATGAGCAGTTCTTC.

This clone was recorded once. The chain carries TRBV5-4 and TRBJ1-1; 8 bases agree with TRBD1. V gave up 4 bases and J gave up 4 bases; unmatched junction bases: 12. CDR1 and CDR2 (germline): SGHNT, YYREEE (reference sequence). This CDR3 has 16 amino acids. The chain's CDR3 is CASSRRQGRGVTEAFF. DNA for the CDR3: TGTGCCAGCAGCAGAAGACAGGGGAGAGGGGTCACTGAAGCTTTCTTT.

The chain recombines TRBV21-1 with TRBJ2-1; TRBD2, the D gene given by the table, was not confirmed from the DNA. TRBV21-1 is recorded as a pseudogene. The length of the CDR3 is 20 residues. CDR3 DNA: TGTGCCAGCAGCAAAGCGCTGAGACTAGCGGGAGGGCCAGCCTACAATGAGCAGTTCTTC. This sequence encodes CASSKALRLAGGPAYNEQFF.

This clone was seen once. The chain is built from TRBV6-1 and TRBJ2-3; D perhaps matches TRBD2 (7 bases). Germline V lookup: CDR1 MNHNS, CDR2 SASEGT. The CDR3 has 13 amino acids. Trimming left V 2 bases short and J 8 bases short, with 11 bases between. CDR3 in amino acids: CASSETGRGTQYF. CDR3 sequence (DNA): TGTGCCAGCAGTGAAACAGGGAGGGGTACGCAGTATTTT.

The genes are TRBV5-3 and TRBJ2-7; 10 bases map to TRBD2. TRBV5-3 belongs to the ORF category, with a function that is uncertain. The trim removed 4 bases at V and 0 bases at J, leaving 19 bases unmatched. The CDR3 runs to 20 residues. The CDR3 nucleotides are TGTGCCAGAAGCCATGGACAGGGCAGACTAGCGGGCCGCCTCTCCTACGAGCAGTACTTC. The encoded protein is CARSHGQGRLAGRLSYEQYF.

The gene calls are TRBV9 and TRBJ1-1; 8 nucleotides line up with TRBD1. Germline CDR1 SGDLS, CDR2 YYNGEE. The CDR3 runs to 15 residues. Losses at the gene ends were 4 bases for V and 8 bases for J; bases not matched to a gene: 13. The CDR3 DNA follows: TGTGCCAGCAGCCAGGACGGACAGGGTATTGGAGAAGCTTTCTTT. Translation gives CASSQDGQGIGEAFF.

In DNA form, the CDR3 reads TGTGCCAGTAGAACATACAATGAGCAGTTCTTC. As protein: CASRTYNEQFF. The rearrangement joins TRBV19 to TRBJ2-1; D uncertain. The V end lost 6 bases, the J end lost 4 bases, and 4 bases lay between the germline ends. CDR1 and CDR2 (germline): LNHDA, SQIVND (reference sequence). There are 11 residues in the CDR3.

Comment on this clone: The same CDR3 is also encoded by other DNA sequences in this sample. The genes are TRBV6-5 and TRBJ2-6; D is unresolved. Germline values: CDR1 MNHEY, CDR2 SVGAGI. With 6 bases removed from V and 2 bases from J, the gap between germline ends came to 5 bases. This CDR3 has 13 amino acids. The CDR3 sequence: CASSLPGANVLTF. DNA of the CDR3: TGTGCCAGCAGCCTACCTGGGGCCAACGTCCTGACTTTC.

The J gene is TRBJ1-3, the V gene TRBV25-1, with D perhaps matching TRBD1 (6 bases). This CDR3 spans 15 amino acids. The germline CDR1 and CDR2 sequences are MGHDK and SYGVNS. V lost 1 base, J lost 3 bases, and 10 bases lay in between. The CDR3 sequence is CASSESRRGGNTIYF. In nucleotides, the CDR3 is TGTGCCAGCAGTGAATCTCGCAGGGGTGGAAACACCATATATTTT.

V is TRBV7-8 and J is TRBJ1-5; D is possibly TRBD1 (6 bases). The germline V and J ends were trimmed by 3 bases and 3 bases, with 9 bases remaining between them. This CDR3 comprises 14 residues. Germline CDR1 is SGHVS and CDR2 is FQNEAQ. CDR3 residues: CASSLGTTNQPQHF. The CDR3 DNA sequence: TGTGCCAGCAGCTTGGGGACAACCAATCAGCCCCAGCATTTT. Complete variable domain (other parts from reference TRBV7-8 and TRBJ1-5): GAGVSQSPRYKVAKRGQDVALRCDPISGHVSLFWYQQALGQGPEFLTYFQNEAQLDKSGLPSDRFFAERPEGSVSTLKIQRTQQEDSAVYLCASSLGTTNQPQHFGDGTRLSIL.

The CDR3 sequence is CASSDTKSNQPQHF. The DNA for the CDR3 is TGTGCCAGCAGCGACACCAAAAGCAATCAGCCCCAGCATTTT. The chain recombines TRBV7-9 with TRBJ1-5; D unresolved. The ends were cut back, 5 bases at V and 1 base at J, with 9 bases in the middle. This CDR3 is built from 14 residues. Looked up from germline, CDR1 is SEHNR and CDR2 is FQNEAQ (reference sequence).

Remarks on this clone: The same CDR3 arises from other DNA sequences in this sample as well. This chain's CDR3 is CASSLVLGSSYNEQFF. CDR3 nucleotides: TGCGCCAGCAGCTTGGTTCTAGGGAGCTCCTACAATGAGCAGTTCTTC. The chain joins TRBV5-1 to TRBJ2-1; possible D gene TRBD2, 5 bases. CDR3 length: 16 residues. The germline gives CDR1 SGHRS, CDR2 YFSETQ. V was pared by 0 bases and J by 0 bases, with 10 bases between.